This TCR beta chain was captured in a study of blood T cell repertoires in COVID-19 (dated by TCRdb to between 2020 and 2021). About the full investigation: Samples from collaborators originated in the United States, Italy and Spain and spanned both the acute and convalescent phases of COVID-19. The material from the prospective study consisted of cDNA or gDNA derived from T cells, B-cell-depleted T cells, or PBMCs. The dataset comprised deeply sampled blood TCRbeta repertoires from subjects exposed to, actively infected with, or recovered from COVID-19. The repertoires were released in a freely available public database intended as a resource for research on the immune response to SARS-CoV-2. The samples were drawn from the first 160 participants of the ongoing ImmuneRACE study and from 1,254 subjects provided by 6 global collaborators. Sample metadata almost always included a de-identified subject ID, COVID-19 status, age in years and sex. HLA class I and class II types, where available, came from metadata supplied by the sample provider rather than from assay-based typing. Beyond this particular receptor, the publication reports: The amount of clinical and demographic metadata varied by source and participant and was provided uncurated.

TCRbeta CDR3 regions were amplified from genomic DNA by means of the immunoSEQ Assay, a bias-controlled multiplex PCR. Per the source publication's procedure: Nucleated cell counts per sample were estimated from amplification of reference gene primers within the assay. Sequence reads were collapsed and filtered to measure the absolute abundance of every unique TCRbeta CDR3 rearrangement. For each sample, productive Simpson clonality was calculated as the square root of Simpson's diversity index across productive rearrangements. TCRdb obtained this table from immuneACCESS and retained in-frame rearrangements with V and J assigned. These tables miss some clones; where compared with another copy, unresolved V genes account for less than half of the shortfall, and the remainder is unexplained. V and J calls and clone size are given by that table; D and trimming were obtained from the DNA. The sample has about 59,000 clones on record, more than 75% of them singletons. The ten most abundant clones make up 6.9% of the sample.

As regards this clone: Which antigen it targets is not known. Base qualities are not at hand, and no much larger clone is one base apart.

The collaborating institutions used their own protocols to collect whole blood in K2EDTA tubes. For TCRbeta analysis, collaborator samples were shipped as frozen whole blood, as isolated PBMCs, or as DNA extracted from either sample type. Clipping removes 4 bases from V and 5 bases from J, with 5 as the unmatched junction base count. Sequences MNHEY (CDR1) and SVGAGI (CDR2) are obtained from the germline V gene. The cysteine opens and the phenylalanine closes a CDR3 of 13 amino acids. Just CDR3 DNA is preserved here, 39 bases in frame from base 1. The sequence joins TRBV6-5 to TRBJ2-7; the central 7 bases match TRBD1. The sequence came from a man in his sixties with active or convalescent COVID-19. Source material: peripheral blood. CDR3 region: CASSSRQGNEQYF. At the DNA level, the sequence is TGTGCCAGCAGTTCCCGACAGGGCAACGAGCAGTACTTC.